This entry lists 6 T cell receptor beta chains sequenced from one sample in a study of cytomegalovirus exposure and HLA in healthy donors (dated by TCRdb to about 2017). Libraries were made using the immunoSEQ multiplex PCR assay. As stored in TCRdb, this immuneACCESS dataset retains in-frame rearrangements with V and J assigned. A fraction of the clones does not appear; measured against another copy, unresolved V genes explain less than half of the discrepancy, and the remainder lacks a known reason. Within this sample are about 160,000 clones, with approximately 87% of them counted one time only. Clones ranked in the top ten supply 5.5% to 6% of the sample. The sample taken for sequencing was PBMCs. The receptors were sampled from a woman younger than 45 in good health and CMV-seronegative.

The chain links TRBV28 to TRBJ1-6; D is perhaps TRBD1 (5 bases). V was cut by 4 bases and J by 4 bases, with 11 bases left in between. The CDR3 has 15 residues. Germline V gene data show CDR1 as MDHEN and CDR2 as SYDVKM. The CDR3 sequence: CASSSPTAYNSPLHF. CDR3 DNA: TGTGCCAGCAGTTCCCCGACAGCTTATAATTCACCCCTCCACTTT.

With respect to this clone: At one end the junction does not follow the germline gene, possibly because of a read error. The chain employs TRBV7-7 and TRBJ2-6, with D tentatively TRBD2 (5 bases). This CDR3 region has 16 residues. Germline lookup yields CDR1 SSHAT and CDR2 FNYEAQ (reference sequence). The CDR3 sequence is CASSLGRGSGANVLTF. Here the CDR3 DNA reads TGTGCTAGCAGCTTAGGTCGGGGCTCTGGGGCCAACGTCCTGACTTTC.

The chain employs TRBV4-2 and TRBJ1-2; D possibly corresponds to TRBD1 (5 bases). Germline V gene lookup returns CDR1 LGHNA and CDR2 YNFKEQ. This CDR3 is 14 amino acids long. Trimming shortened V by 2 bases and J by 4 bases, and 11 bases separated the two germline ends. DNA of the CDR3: TGTGCCAGCAGCCAAAGCGCAGGGATCTATGGCTACACCTTC. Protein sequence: CASSQSAGIYGYTF.

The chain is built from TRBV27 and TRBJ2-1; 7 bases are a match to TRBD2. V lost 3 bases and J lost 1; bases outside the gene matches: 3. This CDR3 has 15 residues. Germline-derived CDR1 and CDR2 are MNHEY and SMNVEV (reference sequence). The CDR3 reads CASSLGLPSYNEQFF. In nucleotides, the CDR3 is TGTGCCAGCAGTTTGGGACTACCTTCCTACAATGAGCAGTTCTTC.

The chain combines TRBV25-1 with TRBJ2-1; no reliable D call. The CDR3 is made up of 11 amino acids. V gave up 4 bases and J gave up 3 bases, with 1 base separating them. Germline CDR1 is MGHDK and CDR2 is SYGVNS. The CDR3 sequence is CASSGYNEQFF. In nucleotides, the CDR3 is TGTGCCAGCAGTGGCTACAATGAGCAGTTCTTC.

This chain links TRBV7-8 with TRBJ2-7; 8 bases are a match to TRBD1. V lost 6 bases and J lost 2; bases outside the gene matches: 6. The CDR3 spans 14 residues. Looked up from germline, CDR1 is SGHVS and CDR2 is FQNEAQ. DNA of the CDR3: TGTGCCAGCAGGCAGCGGACAGGGCCCTACGAGCAGTACTTC. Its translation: CASRQRTGPYEQYF.